The next 22 T cell receptor beta chains were all read from a single sample in a study of post-analysis software for immune sequencing data. The TCR beta cDNA libraries contained unique molecular identifiers. TCRdb ran MiXCR on the PCR reads and lists one entry per CDR3 protein. The sample holds hundreds of thousands of distinct CDR3 sequences, 25% to 30% seen once. Study outcomes and limitations: Roughly 5 TRBV segments (TRBV5-6, TRBV5-1 and TRBV20-1 among them) occurred more frequently in patients than in controls.

No cognate antigen is known for these TCRs. Sequencing used blood. The source is a girl aged 10-17 years with multiple sclerosis.

The sample holds one count of this clonotype. The chain carries TRBV4-3 and TRBJ2-2; no definite D call. The CDR3 contains 13 residues. The germline V gene has CDR1 LGHNA and CDR2 YSLEER. Trimming shortened V by 5 bases and J by 7 bases, and 11 bases separated the two germline ends. The CDR3 DNA sequence: TGCGCCAGCAGCATCCGGGCAAGCGGGGAGCTGTTTTTT. As protein: CASSIRASGELFF.

V gene TRBV20-1 combines with J gene TRBJ2-7, with 9 bases lining up with TRBD1. Germline loops: CDR1 DFQATT, CDR2 SNEGSKA (reference sequence). The CDR3 has 14 residues. V gave up 3 bases and J gave up 3 bases; unmatched junction bases: 6. CDR3: CSARAGTGYYEQYF. CDR3 nucleotides: TGCAGTGCTAGGGCCGGGACAGGGTACTACGAGCAGTACTTC.

This chain uses TRBV18 with TRBJ1-1; D is ambiguous. V lost 6 bases, J lost 11 bases, and 13 bases lay in between. The CDR3 consists of 11 residues. Germline V CDR1 and CDR2: KGHSH, LQKENI. Here the CDR3 DNA reads TGTGCCAGCTCGGAGGCCAGACCGGCTTTCTTT. It is translated as CASSEARPAFF.

The rearrangement joins TRBV18 to TRBJ2-5, with 8 bases aligning to TRBD1. The CDR3 is 13 amino acids. The V gene's germline CDR1 is KGHSH and CDR2 LQKENI. The ends lost 4 bases at V and 6 bases at J; junction bases unmatched: 4. The CDR3 here is CASSRQGLKTQYF. Here the CDR3 DNA reads TGTGCCAGCTCACGACAGGGGTTGAAGACCCAGTACTTC.

The sample holds a few counts of this clonotype. The V and J genes are TRBV20-1 and TRBJ2-2; TRBD2 matches at 12 bases. Germline trimming cut 2 bases from V and 7 bases from J; bases unmatched to any gene: 2. The CDR3 totals 14 residues. Germline lookup yields CDR1 DFQATT and CDR2 SNEGSKA (reference sequence). The CDR3 coding sequence is TGCAGTGCTAGACTAGCGGGAGGGGACGGGGAGCTGTTTTTT. Protein product: CSARLAGGDGELFF.

Concerning this clonotype: Here the CDR3 omits its conserved ending phenylalanine or tryptophan, so a read error is the likely source. The J gene is TRBJ2-3, the V gene TRBV7-9; 8 nucleotides agree with TRBD2. There are 16 residues in the CDR3. Looked up from germline, CDR1 is SEHNR and CDR2 is FQNEAQ (reference sequence). V shed 7 bases, J shed 5 bases, and the junction held 14 bases outside the gene matches. The CDR3 bases are TGTGCCAGCACGACGAAACAGCGGGAGAAGGGAGATACGCAGTATTGT. This gives the protein CASTTKQREKGDTQYC.

This clonotype turned up a few times. The rearrangement joins TRBV10-3 to TRBJ1-1, with a weak D call TRBD1 (5 bases). With 8 bases removed from V and 7 bases from J, the gap between germline ends came to 20 bases. CDR1 is ENHRY, CDR2 SYGVKD, per germline. CDR3 size: 14 residues. The CDR3 DNA reads as TGTGCCATCGCCCTTCGTTCCGACAGCCGTGAAGCTTTCTTT. It translates to CAIALRSDSREAFF.

About this clonotype itself: Mismatch with germline at one junction end may stem from a read error. The CDR3: CTSSSGNEQYF. In nucleotides, the CDR3 is TGTACCAGCAGCTCTGGCAATGAGCAGTACTTC. This rearrangement joins TRBV7-6 to TRBJ2-5; D not resolved. The germline gives CDR1 SGHVS, CDR2 FNYEAQ. The CDR3 runs 11 residues. The full variable domain, in which reference TRBV7-6 and TRBJ2-5 provide the parts outside the CDR3, is GAGVSQSPRYKVTKRGQDVALRCDPISGHVSLYWYRQALGQGPEFLTYFNYEAQQDKSGLPNDRFSAERPEGSISTLTIQRTEQRDSAMYRCTSSSGNEQYFGPGTRLLVL.

This clonotype was detected a few times. CDR3 bases: TGCAGTGCTACACCGGGACTAGCACGTTACGAGCAGTACTTC. It is translated as CSATPGLARYEQYF. The chain recombines TRBV20-1 with TRBJ2-7, with TRBD2 matching over 9 bases. There are 14 residues in the CDR3. V shed 4 bases, J shed 4 bases, and the junction held 8 bases outside the gene matches. Germline CDR1 is DFQATT and CDR2 is SNEGSKA (reference sequence).

The gene calls are TRBV5-1 and TRBJ1-1; D call uncertain. Germline lookup yields CDR1 SGHRS and CDR2 YFSETQ. Trimming pared 1 base from V and 7 bases from J, leaving 8 bases between. The CDR3 sequence is 12 residues long. This chain's CDR3 is CASSLTPGEAFF. Here the CDR3 DNA reads TGCGCCAGCAGCTTGACCCCGGGTGAAGCTTTCTTT.

This clonotype was counted a few times. The rearrangement joins TRBV4-3 to TRBJ2-2, with D perhaps matching TRBD2 (6 bases). V lost 0 bases to trimming and J lost 7 bases, with 12 bases between them. The germline V gene encodes CDR1 LGHNA and CDR2 YSLEER. CDR3 length equals 15 residues. The CDR3 sequence is CASSQEEGRGGELFF. CDR3 coding DNA: TGCGCCAGCAGCCAAGAGGAGGGACGAGGCGGGGAGCTGTTTTTT.

In regard to this clonotype: A read error may produce the germline difference seen at one junction end. In DNA, the CDR3 is TGTGCTAGCAGCTTAAACAGGGACTCCTACAATGAGCAGTTCTTC. Amino acid sequence: CASSLNRDSYNEQFF. V usage is TRBV7-7 and J usage is TRBJ2-1, with D maybe TRBD1 (6 bases). Germline lookup yields CDR1 SSHAT and CDR2 FNYEAQ (reference sequence). The CDR3 length is 15 residues.

This clonotype was seen just once. The chain employs TRBV5-6 and TRBJ2-5, with D unresolved. The V end lost 3 bases, the J end lost 11 bases, and 20 bases lay between the germline ends. Germline CDR1 and CDR2: SGHDT and YYEEEE. The CDR3 sequence is 14 residues long. The CDR3 is CASSSSRTTGKQYF. CDR3 nucleotides: TGTGCCAGCAGCTCAAGTCGAACTACGGGCAAGCAGTACTTC.

Only a few counts were recorded for this clonotype. The rearrangement uses TRBV4-3 and TRBJ2-3; perhaps TRBD2 as D (5 bases). V was clipped by 5 bases and J by 0 bases, with 18 bases between them. Germline CDR1 reads LGHNA; CDR2 reads YSLEER. There are 17 residues in the CDR3. The CDR3, as DNA: TGCGCCAGCAGCATCCGGCGGGCCGAAACAAGCACAGATACGCAGTATTTT. Its translation: CASSIRRAETSTDTQYF.

V gene TRBV20-1 combines with J gene TRBJ1-5; D gene ambiguous. V was clipped by 6 bases and J by 3 bases, with 15 bases between them. Per the germline V gene, CDR1 is DFQATT and CDR2 is SNEGSKA (reference sequence). CDR3 size: 14 residues. The CDR3 DNA sequence: TGCAGTGCCTCTCTAACGAGTGACAATCAGCCCCAGCATTTT. This sequence encodes CSASLTSDNQPQHF.

This clonotype has ten or more counts. The J gene is TRBJ1-2, the V gene TRBV5-1; no definite D call. The CDR3 loop spans 14 amino acids. Germline V gene lookup returns CDR1 SGHRS and CDR2 YFSETQ. V shed 4 bases and J shed 4 bases, with 14 bases lying between them. CDR3 residues: CASSLGRGSYGYTF. CDR3 in DNA: TGCGCCAGCAGCCTCGGGCGGGGTAGCTATGGCTACACCTTC.

The V and J genes are TRBV7-2 and TRBJ1-5, with D perhaps TRBD1 (6 bases). CDR1 SGHTA and CDR2 FQGNSA come from the germline V gene. V was cut by 7 bases and J by 0 bases, with 16 bases left in between. The CDR3 runs 16 residues. CDR3 nucleotide sequence: TGTGCCAGCACCTTGGACAGTAGCCCTAGCAATCAGCCCCAGCATTTT. Protein sequence: CASTLDSSPSNQPQHF.

This clonotype showed up just once. Germline and junction disagree at one end, which may indicate a read error. The chain combines TRBV6-4 with TRBJ2-1; TRBD2 agrees at 12 bases. CDR1 and CDR2 (germline): MRHNA, SNTAGT. This CDR3 spans 15 amino acids. CDR3 protein: CAGSATSGGINEQFF. The CDR3 DNA reads as TGTGCCGGCAGTGCGACTAGCGGGGGAATCAATGAGCAGTTCTTC.

This clonotype came up a few times. V is TRBV28 and J is TRBJ1-1, with no clear D. Germline loops: CDR1 MDHEN, CDR2 SYDVKM. This CDR3 contains 13 residues. V was shortened by 5 bases and J by 5 bases, with 12 bases between the two germline ends. The CDR3 region is CASSVIDGTEAFF. The CDR3 region has the DNA TGTGCCAGCAGTGTAATCGACGGGACTGAAGCTTTCTTT. Drawing the rest from reference TRBV28 and TRBJ1-1, the complete variable domain is DVKVTQSSRYLVKRTGEKVFLECVQDMDHENMFWYRQDPGLGLRLIYFSYDVKMKEKGDIPEGYSVSREKKERFSLILESASTNQTSMYLCASSVIDGTEAFFGQGTRLTVV.

The chain joins TRBV27 to TRBJ2-3; no reliable D call. The CDR3 extends over 17 amino acids. Germline lookup yields CDR1 MNHEY and CDR2 SMNVEV (reference sequence). V was pared by 7 bases and J by 1 base, with 21 bases between. The CDR3 loop reads CASNRRPRGSGTDTQYF. CDR3 sequence (DNA): TGTGCCAGCAACCGCCGACCCCGTGGGTCCGGCACAGATACGCAGTATTTT.

This clonotype was seen a handful of times. V is TRBV7-9 and J is TRBJ2-3; TRBD1 matches 9 bases. With V trimmed by 5 bases and J by 6 bases, 6 bases remained unmatched. There are 14 residues in the CDR3. The germline V gene has CDR1 SEHNR and CDR2 FQNEAQ (reference sequence). CDR3: CASSLGQGPDTQYF. The CDR3 nucleotides read TGTGCCAGCAGCCTAGGACAGGGGCCCGATACGCAGTATTTT.

This clonotype was observed a handful of times. The chain joins TRBV28 to TRBJ2-1; the D is unclear. Germline CDR1 reads MDHEN; CDR2 reads SYDVKM. The ends were cut back, 5 bases at V and 1 base at J, with 15 bases in the middle. This CDR3 region has 16 residues. In DNA, the CDR3 is TGTGCCAGCAGTGCTGGCCTCTCGAGGTCCTACAATGAGCAGTTCTTC. Translating it yields CASSAGLSRSYNEQFF.